Each of the 3 T cell receptor beta chains below was sequenced from the same sample in a study of blood T cells in healthy people across ages. Using a J-beta primer mix together with a sample-barcoded 5' primer, a second PCR was run for about 7 to 12 cycles. A single record per CDR3 protein comes from TCRdb applying MiXCR to the 5' RACE reads. The profile shows 790,000 or so distinct CDR3 sequences, more than 35% of them singletons. The sequenced material came from blood. All receptors come from a man aged 80 or over in good health.

This clonotype was seen a single time. This sequence joins TRBV7-2 and TRBJ2-1, with D possibly matching TRBD2 (6 bases). The better agreement between TRBJ2-7 and the DNA end casts doubt on the J call. This CDR3 contains 15 residues. The germline V gene has CDR1 SGHTA and CDR2 FQGNSA. The DNA for the CDR3 is TGTGCCAGCAGCTTAGCGCGGGGCTCCTACAATGAGCAGTACTTC. It translates to CASSLARGSYNEQYF.

The table lists this clonotype with a few counts. The J gene is TRBJ1-1, the V gene TRBV6-6; TRBD1 matches at 7 bases. The J segment lost 1 base and the V segment lost 6 bases, leaving 5 bases of the junction unmatched. The CDR3 sequence is 14 residues long. CDR1 MNHNY and CDR2 SVGAGI come from the germline V gene (reference sequence). The CDR3 coding sequence is TGTGCCAGCAGACCCGGGACAGCGAACACTGAAGCTTTCTTT. As protein: CASRPGTANTEAFF.

V is TRBV6-2 or TRBV6-3 and J is TRBJ2-5; 7 positions match TRBD2. Germline trimming cut 0 bases from V and 2 bases from J; bases unmatched to any gene: 6. The CDR3 sequence is 16 residues long. Germline V CDR1 and CDR2: MNHEY, SVGEGT. The CDR3 nucleotides are TGTGCCAGCAGTTACTCGGCGGGGGAGGTACAAGAGACCCAGTACTTC. Translation: CASSYSAGEVQETQYF.